A single sample gave rise to the 2 T cell receptor beta chains below, sequenced in a study of metastatic and nonmetastatic thyroid tumors. TCRdb reprocessed the PCR reads via MiXCR. The sample lists 3,500 to 5,000 clones, approximately 35% occurring once. Patients underwent thyroid surgery, and none had received any treatment before it. The sequencing sample was made of tumor tissue. All receptors derive from a male donor with papillary thyroid cancer or a benign thyroid nodule (not recorded which). Some clones in this sample may be carry-over from other donors' samples.

V is TRBV20-1 and J is TRBJ2-7; 9 positions match TRBD1. The CDR3 spans 13 residues. Germline-derived CDR1 and CDR2 are DFQATT and SNEGSKA (reference sequence). The junction had 9 bases not matched to a gene; V was cut back by 6 bases and J by 6 bases. The CDR3 nucleotides read TGCAGTGCAAAACCGGGACAGGGACGCGAGCAGTACTTC. This encodes CSAKPGQGREQYF.

The chain recombines TRBV20-1 with TRBJ2-7, with 8 bases lining up with TRBD1. V lost 1 base and J lost 6; bases outside the gene matches: 11. This CDR3 region has 15 residues. Per germline, CDR1 DFQATT and CDR2 SNEGSKA (reference sequence). CDR3 sequence: CSARGWTGQNPEQYF. CDR3 bases: TGCAGTGCTAGAGGTTGGACAGGGCAAAACCCCGAGCAGTACTTC.